The clone carrying this T cell receptor beta chain was found a few times. Its antigen is currently unknown. The cohort's ophthalmopathy patients, a group with duration under 3 months, had a Clinical Activity Score of at least 3 and a NOSPECS grade of at least 4. RNA transcripts served as the template for amplifying TCR beta CDR3 regions. In the first-round RT-PCR of the TCR CDR3, the HTBI primer set was used. In TCRdb, the multiplex PCR reads were re-called with MiXCR into one record per CDR3 protein. The sample has around 690,000 distinct CDR3 sequences, less than 25% seen once. The source of the sample is a study of T cells in Graves' hyperthyroidism and ophthalmopathy. Whole-study findings and limits: Progression to ophthalmopathy was predicted a median of roughly 6.6 months early. Blood also held most thyroid clonotypes expanded beyond 0.001. A model built on 13 V-J features separated ophthalmopathy from stable hyperthyroidism.

The germline V gene has CDR1 SGHRS and CDR2 YFSETQ. The CDR3 contains 15 residues. The V gene end was trimmed by 6 bases and the J gene end by 4 bases; junction bases not matched to a gene: 12. Sequencing was performed on blood. The chain combines TRBV5-1 with TRBJ2-7; 8 bases line up with TRBD1. This receptor was taken from a man aged 25 to 40 with Graves' ophthalmopathy. The CDR3 spells CASKLTGQGGYEQYF. The CDR3 region has the DNA TGCGCCAGCAAACTTACTGGACAGGGTGGTTACGAGCAGTACTTC.